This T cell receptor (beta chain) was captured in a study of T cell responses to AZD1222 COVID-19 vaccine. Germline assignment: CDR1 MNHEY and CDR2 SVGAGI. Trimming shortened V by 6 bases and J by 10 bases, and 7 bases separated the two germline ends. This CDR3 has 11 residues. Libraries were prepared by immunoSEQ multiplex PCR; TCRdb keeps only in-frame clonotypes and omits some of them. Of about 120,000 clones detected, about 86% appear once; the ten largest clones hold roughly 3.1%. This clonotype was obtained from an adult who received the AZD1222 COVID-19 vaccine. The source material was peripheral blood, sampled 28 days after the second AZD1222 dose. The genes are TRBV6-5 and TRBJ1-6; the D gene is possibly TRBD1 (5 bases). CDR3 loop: CASRGVSPLHF. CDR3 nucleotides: TGTGCCAGCAGAGGGGTCTCACCCCTCCACTTT.